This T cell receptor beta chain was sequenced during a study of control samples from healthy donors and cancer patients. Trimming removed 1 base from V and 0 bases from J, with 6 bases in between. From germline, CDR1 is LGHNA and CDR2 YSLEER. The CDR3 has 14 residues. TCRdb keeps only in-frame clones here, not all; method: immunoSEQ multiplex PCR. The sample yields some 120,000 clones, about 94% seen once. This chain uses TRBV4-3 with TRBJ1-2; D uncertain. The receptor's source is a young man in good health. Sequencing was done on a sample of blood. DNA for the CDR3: TGCGCCAGCAGCCAAGGCCGTTCTAACTATGGCTACACCTTC. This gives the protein CASSQGRSNYGYTF.